This T cell receptor beta chain appears in the sequencing data of a study of blood T cell repertoires in COVID-19. Germline V gene lookup returns CDR1 LNHDA and CDR2 SQIVND (reference sequence). Between the trimmed V and J ends, which lost 1 base and 4 bases, there was a span of 7 bases. This CDR3 region has 13 residues. About this clone itself: Distinct nucleotide sequences in the sample also encode this CDR3.

Original analysis: Reference gene primer amplification gave estimated nucleated cell counts. The protocol was immunoSEQ multiplex PCR, while the TCRdb copy is restricted to in-frame clones and leaves out a portion. The D gene and trimming were derived from the DNA, and the V and J assignments and clone size from that table. The sample lists about 190,000 clones; more than 85% were seen once. This rearrangement joins TRBV19 to TRBJ1-1; a possible D gene is TRBD1 (6 bases). This sequence was found in a woman in her 40s in a cohort exposed to, infected with or recovered from COVID-19 (not recorded which). The specimen was PBMCs or T cells enriched from blood (not recorded which). CDR3 nucleotides: TGTGCCAGTAGTATAGGCAGGGGCACTGAAGCTTTCTTT. Its translation is CASSIGRGTEAFF.